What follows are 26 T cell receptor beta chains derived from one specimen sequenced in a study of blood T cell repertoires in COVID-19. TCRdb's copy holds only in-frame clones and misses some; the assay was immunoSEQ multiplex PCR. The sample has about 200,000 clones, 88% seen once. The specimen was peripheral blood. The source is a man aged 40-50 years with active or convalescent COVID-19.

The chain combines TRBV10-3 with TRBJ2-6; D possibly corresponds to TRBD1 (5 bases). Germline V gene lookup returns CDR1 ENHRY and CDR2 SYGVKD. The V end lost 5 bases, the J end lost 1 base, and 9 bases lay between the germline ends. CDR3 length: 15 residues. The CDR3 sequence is CAISFPGSGANVLTF. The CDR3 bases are TGTGCCATCAGTTTTCCAGGGTCTGGGGCCAACGTCCTGACTTTC.

This CDR3 is CASSMGPGGSKYF. The CDR3 nucleotides read TGTGCCAGTAGTATGGGGCCGGGGGGATCCAAGTACTTC. The chain joins TRBV19 to TRBJ2-5; 7 bases line up with TRBD2. Germline CDR1 LNHDA, CDR2 SQIVND (reference sequence). The CDR3 length is 13 residues. Trimming cost V 3 bases and J 12 bases; bases outside gene matches: 10.

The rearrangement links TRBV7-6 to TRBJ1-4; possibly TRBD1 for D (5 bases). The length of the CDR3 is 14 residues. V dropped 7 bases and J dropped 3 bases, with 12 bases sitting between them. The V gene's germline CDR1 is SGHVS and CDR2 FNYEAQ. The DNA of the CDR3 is TGTGCCAGCATGCCCCGGGGGGCTAATGAAAAACTGTTTTTT. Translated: CASMPRGANEKLFF.

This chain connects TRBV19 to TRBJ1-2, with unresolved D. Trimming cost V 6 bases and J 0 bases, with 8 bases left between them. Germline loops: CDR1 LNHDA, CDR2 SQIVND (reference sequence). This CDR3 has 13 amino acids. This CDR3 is CASRADTNYGYTF. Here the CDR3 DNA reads TGTGCCAGTAGGGCAGACACTAACTATGGCTACACCTTC.

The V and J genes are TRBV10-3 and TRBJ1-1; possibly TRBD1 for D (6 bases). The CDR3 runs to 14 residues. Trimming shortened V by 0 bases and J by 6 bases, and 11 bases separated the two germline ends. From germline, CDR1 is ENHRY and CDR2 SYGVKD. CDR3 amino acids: CAISESWGGSEAFF. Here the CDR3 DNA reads TGTGCCATCAGTGAGTCGTGGGGGGGCTCTGAAGCTTTCTTT.

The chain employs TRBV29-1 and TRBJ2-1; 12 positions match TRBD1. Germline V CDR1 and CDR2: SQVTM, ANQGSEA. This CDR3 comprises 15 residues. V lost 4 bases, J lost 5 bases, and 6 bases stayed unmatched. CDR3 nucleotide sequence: TGCAGCGTTGCCCCCGGGACAGGGGGCCACAATGAGCAGTTCTTC. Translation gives CSVAPGTGGHNEQFF.

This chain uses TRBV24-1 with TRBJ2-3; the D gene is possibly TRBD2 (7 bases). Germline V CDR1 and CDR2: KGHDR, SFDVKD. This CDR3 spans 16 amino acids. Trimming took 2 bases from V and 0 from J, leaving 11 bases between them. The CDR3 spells CATSDWGGQSTDTQYF. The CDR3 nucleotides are TGTGCCACCAGTGATTGGGGGGGACAAAGCACAGATACGCAGTATTTT.

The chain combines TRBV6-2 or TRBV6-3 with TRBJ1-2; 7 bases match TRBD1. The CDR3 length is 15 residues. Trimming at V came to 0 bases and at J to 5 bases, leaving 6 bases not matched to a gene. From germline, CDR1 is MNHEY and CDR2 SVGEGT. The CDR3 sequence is CASSYSLQGYYGYTF. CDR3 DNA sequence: TGTGCCAGCAGTTACTCGCTACAGGGGTATTATGGCTACACCTTC.

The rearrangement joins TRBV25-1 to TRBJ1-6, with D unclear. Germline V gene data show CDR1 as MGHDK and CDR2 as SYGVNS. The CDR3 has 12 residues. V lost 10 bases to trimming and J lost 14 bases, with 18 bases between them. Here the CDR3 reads CAIETPGLALHF. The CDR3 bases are TGTGCCATCGAAACGCCGGGGTTGGCCCTCCACTTT.

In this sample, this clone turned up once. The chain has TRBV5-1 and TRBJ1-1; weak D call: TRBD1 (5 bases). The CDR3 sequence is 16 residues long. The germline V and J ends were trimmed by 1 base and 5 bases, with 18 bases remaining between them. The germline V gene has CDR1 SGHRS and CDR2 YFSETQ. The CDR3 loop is CASSLRPGPRGTEAFF. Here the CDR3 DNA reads TGCGCCAGCAGCTTGAGGCCAGGCCCAAGGGGAACTGAAGCTTTCTTT. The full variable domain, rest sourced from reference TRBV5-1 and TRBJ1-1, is KAGVTQTPRYLIKTRGQQVTLSCSPISGHRSVSWYQQTPGQGLQFLFEYFSETQRNKGNFPGRFSGRQFSNSRSEMNVSTLELGDSALYLCASSLRPGPRGTEAFFGQGTRLTVV.

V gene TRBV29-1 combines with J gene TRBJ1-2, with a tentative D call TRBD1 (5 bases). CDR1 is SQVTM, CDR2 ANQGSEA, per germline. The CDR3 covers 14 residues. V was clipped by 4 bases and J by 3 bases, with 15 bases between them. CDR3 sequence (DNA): TGCAGCGTTGCCCTCCCCTGGGGGGACTATGGCTACACCTTC. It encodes CSVALPWGDYGYTF.

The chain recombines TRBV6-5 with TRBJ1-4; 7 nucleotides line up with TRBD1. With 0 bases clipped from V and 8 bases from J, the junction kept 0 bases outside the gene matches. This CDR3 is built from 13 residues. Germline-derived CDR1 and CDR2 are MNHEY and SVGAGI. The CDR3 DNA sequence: TGTGCCAGCAGTTACTCGGACAGGGAAAAACTGTTTTTT. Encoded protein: CASSYSDREKLFF.

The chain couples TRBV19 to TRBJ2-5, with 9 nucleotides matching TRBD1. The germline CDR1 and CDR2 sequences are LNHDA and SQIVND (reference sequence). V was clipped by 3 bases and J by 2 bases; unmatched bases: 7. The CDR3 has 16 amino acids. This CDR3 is CASSIDFGTGQETQYF. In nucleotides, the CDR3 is TGTGCCAGTAGTATTGATTTCGGGACAGGGCAAGAGACCCAGTACTTC. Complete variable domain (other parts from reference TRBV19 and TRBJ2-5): DGGITQSPKYLFRKEGQNVTLSCEQNLNHDAMYWYRQDPGQGLRLIYYSQIVNDFQKGDIAEGYSVSREKKESFPLTVTSAQKNPTAFYLCASSIDFGTGQETQYFGPGTRLLVL.

CDR3 amino acids: CASSELGAGGPSYEQYF. The CDR3 DNA follows: TGTGCCAGCAGTGAACTGGGTGCGGGAGGGCCCTCCTACGAGCAGTACTTC. The V call is TRBV6-1, the J call TRBJ2-7; 9 nucleotides align to TRBD2. J lost 0 bases, V lost 2 bases, and 8 bases had no gene match. The CDR3 spans 17 residues. Germline V lookup: CDR1 MNHNS, CDR2 SASEGT.

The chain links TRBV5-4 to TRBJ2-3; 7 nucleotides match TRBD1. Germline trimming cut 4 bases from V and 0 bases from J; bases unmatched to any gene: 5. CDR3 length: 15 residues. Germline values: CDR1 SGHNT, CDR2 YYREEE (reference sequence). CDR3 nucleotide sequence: TGTGCCAGCAGCCCCGGGACAGCTAGCACAGATACGCAGTATTTT. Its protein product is CASSPGTASTDTQYF.

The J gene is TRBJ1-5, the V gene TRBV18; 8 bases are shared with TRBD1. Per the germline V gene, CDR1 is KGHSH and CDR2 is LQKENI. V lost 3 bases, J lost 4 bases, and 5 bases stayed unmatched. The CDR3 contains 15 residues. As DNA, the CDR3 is TGTGCCAGCTCACCGGGACAGGCGGTGAATCAGCCCCAGCATTTT. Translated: CASSPGQAVNQPQHF.

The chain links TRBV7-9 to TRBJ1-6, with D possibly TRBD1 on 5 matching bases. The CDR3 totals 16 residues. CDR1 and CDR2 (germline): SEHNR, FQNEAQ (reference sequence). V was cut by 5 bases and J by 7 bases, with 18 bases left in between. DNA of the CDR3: TGTGCCAGCAGCCCATCGGGTAGGGGAGGAAATTCACCCCTCCACTTT. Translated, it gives CASSPSGRGGNSPLHF.

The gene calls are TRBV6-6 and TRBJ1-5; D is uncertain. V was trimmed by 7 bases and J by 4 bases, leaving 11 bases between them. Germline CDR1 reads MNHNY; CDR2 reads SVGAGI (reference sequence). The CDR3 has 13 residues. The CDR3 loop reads CASTSTDNQPQHF. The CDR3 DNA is TGTGCCAGCACAAGTACAGATAATCAGCCCCAGCATTTT.

The DNA of the CDR3 is TGTGCCAGTAGTATAGATCTAAGGACAGGACTCTGGGAGCAGTTCTTC. Amino acids: CASSIDLRTGLWEQFF. The V gene is TRBV19, the J gene TRBJ2-1; TRBD1 matches at 7 bases. Looked up from germline, CDR1 is LNHDA and CDR2 is SQIVND (reference sequence). The J segment lost 10 bases and the V segment lost 0 bases, leaving 12 bases of the junction unmatched. The CDR3 covers 16 residues.

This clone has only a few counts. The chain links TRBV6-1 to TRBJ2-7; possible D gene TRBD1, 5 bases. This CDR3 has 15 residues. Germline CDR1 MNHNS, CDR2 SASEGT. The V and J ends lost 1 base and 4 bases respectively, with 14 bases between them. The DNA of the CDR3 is TGTGCCAGCAGTGAAGGGAACAAAGGGGCGTACGAGCAGTACTTC. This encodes CASSEGNKGAYEQYF.

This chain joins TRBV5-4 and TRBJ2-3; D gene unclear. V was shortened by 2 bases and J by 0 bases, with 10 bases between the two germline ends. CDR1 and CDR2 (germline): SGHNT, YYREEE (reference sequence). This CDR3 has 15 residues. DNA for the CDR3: TGTGCCAGCAGCTTCCGGAGAATTAGCACAGATACGCAGTATTTT. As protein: CASSFRRISTDTQYF.

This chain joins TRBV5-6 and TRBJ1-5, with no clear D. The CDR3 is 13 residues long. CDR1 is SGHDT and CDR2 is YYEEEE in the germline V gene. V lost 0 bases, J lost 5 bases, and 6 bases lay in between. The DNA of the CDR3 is TGTGCCAGCAGCTTGGACCGGGATCAGCCCCAGCATTTT. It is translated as CASSLDRDQPQHF.

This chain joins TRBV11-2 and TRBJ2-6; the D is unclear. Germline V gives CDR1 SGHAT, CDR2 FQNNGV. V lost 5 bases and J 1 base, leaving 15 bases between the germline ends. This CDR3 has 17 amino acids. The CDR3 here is CASSTIQPQSGANVLTF. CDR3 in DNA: TGTGCCAGCAGCACCATACAGCCCCAATCTGGGGCCAACGTCCTGACTTTC.

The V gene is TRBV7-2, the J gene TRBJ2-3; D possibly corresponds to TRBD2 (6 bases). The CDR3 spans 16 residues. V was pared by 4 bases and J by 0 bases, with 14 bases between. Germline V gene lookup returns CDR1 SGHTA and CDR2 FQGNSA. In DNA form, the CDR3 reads TGTGCCAGCAGCTGGCGGCGCGGGGTGAGCACAGATACGCAGTATTTT. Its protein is CASSWRRGVSTDTQYF.

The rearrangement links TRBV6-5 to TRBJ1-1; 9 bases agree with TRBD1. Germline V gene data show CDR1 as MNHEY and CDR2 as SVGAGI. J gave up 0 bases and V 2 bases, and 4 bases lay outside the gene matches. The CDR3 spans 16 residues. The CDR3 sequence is CASSYGTGLLNTEAFF. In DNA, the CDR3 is TGTGCCAGCAGTTACGGGACAGGGCTCCTGAACACTGAAGCTTTCTTT.

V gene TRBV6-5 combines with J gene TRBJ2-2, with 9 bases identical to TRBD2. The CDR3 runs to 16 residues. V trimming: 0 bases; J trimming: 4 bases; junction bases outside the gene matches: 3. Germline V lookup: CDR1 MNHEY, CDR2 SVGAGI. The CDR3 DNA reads TGTGCCAGCAGTTACTCGGCGGGAGGGCTCACCGGGGAGCTGTTTTTT. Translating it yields CASSYSAGGLTGELFF.